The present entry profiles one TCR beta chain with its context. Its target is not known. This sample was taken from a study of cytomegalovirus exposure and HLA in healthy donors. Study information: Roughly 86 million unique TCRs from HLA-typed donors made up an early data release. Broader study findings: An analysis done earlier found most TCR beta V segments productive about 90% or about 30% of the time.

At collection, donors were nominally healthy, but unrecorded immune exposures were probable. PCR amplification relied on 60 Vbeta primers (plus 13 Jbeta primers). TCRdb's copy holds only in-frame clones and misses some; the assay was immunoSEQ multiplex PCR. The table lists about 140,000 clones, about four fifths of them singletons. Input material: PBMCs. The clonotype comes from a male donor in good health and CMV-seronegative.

The CDR3 reads CASRPRTGYYEQYF. The DNA of the CDR3 is TGTGCCAGCAGGCCACGGACAGGTTACTACGAGCAGTACTTC. The V call is TRBV11-1, the J call TRBJ2-7; 7 bases line up with TRBD1. V dropped 6 bases and J dropped 3; count of bases not matched to a gene: 8. Germline CDR1 SGHAT, CDR2 FQDESV (reference sequence). This CDR3 contains 14 residues.